The 25 T cell receptor beta chains reported below all come from one sample, sequenced in a study of blood T cell repertoires in COVID-19. Using immunoSEQ multiplex PCR, the repertoire was profiled, and TCRdb retains in-frame clones only, with some absent. The table has 400,000 to 450,000 clones, 75% to 90% seen once. The specimen was PBMCs or T cells enriched from blood (not recorded which). These receptor sequences come from a man aged 30-40 years who had recovered from COVID-19.

The chain joins TRBV6-5 to TRBJ2-2; TRBD1 is a possible D gene (6 bases). The germline gives CDR1 MNHEY, CDR2 SVGAGI. The CDR3 covers 15 residues. Trimming removed 0 bases at V and 7 bases at J, with 12 bases between. The DNA for the CDR3 is TGTGCCAGCAGTTACTCAACGCAGGGGAACGGGGAGCTGTTTTTT. Protein: CASSYSTQGNGELFF.

The J gene is TRBJ1-3, the V gene TRBV14; the D is unclear. V was clipped by 0 bases and J by 0 bases, with 12 bases between them. The germline V gene encodes CDR1 SGHDN and CDR2 FVKESK. This CDR3 is built from 17 residues. The CDR3 region has the DNA TGTGCCAGCAGCCAAGACCTTCAGATAATCTCTGGAAACACCATATATTTT. As protein: CASSQDLQIISGNTIYF. Variable domain in full (rest from reference TRBV14 and TRBJ1-3): EAGVTQFPSHSVIEKGQTVTLRCDPISGHDNLYWYRRVMGKEIKFLLHFVKESKQDESGMPNNRFLAERTGGTYSTLKVQPAELEDSGVYFCASSQDLQIISGNTIYFGEGSWLTVV.

V and J are TRBV11-2 and TRBJ1-1; TRBD1 might be the D (6 bases). The germline V and J ends were trimmed by 4 bases and 3 bases, with 9 bases remaining between them. The CDR3 has 13 residues. CDR1 SGHAT and CDR2 FQNNGV come from the germline V gene. The CDR3 DNA reads TGTGCCAGCAGCTCGAACAGGGACACTGAAGCTTTCTTT. Its protein product is CASSSNRDTEAFF. The complete variable domain, with remaining parts taken from reference TRBV11-2 and TRBJ1-1, reads EAGVAQSPRYKIIEKRQSVAFWCNPISGHATLYWYQQILGQGPKLLIQFQNNGVVDDSQLPKDRFSAERLKGVDSTLKIQPAKLEDSAVYLCASSSNRDTEAFFGQGTRLTVV.

The chain recombines TRBV12-3 or TRBV12-4 with TRBJ1-5; perhaps TRBD1 as D (5 bases). V was pared by 3 bases and J by 5 bases, with 8 bases between. CDR3 size: 13 residues. Here the CDR3 DNA reads TGTGCCAGCAGTTTCGACAGTTATCAGCCCCAGCATTTT. The encoded protein is CASSFDSYQPQHF.

The chain uses TRBV2 and TRBJ1-2, with TRBD1 as a possible D gene (6 bases). Trimming removed 11 bases from V and 4 bases from J, with 17 bases in between. This CDR3 contains 13 residues. The germline CDR1 and CDR2 sequences are SNHLY and FYNNEI. The CDR3 protein is CAAGGAGGYGYTF. CDR3 bases: TGTGCCGCGGGGGGGGCCGGAGGCTATGGCTACACCTTC.

V gene TRBV19 combines with J gene TRBJ2-1, with 7 bases fitting TRBD2. Trimming took 5 bases from V and 3 from J; bases not matched to a gene: 7. Germline values: CDR1 LNHDA, CDR2 SQIVND (reference sequence). The CDR3 is 15 residues long. The DNA of the CDR3 is TGTGCCAGTAGTTTCCGGGACTACCTCTACAATGAGCAGTTCTTC. This codes for CASSFRDYLYNEQFF.

This chain connects TRBV7-9 to TRBJ2-7, with D uncertain. The CDR3 contains 16 residues. Germline V CDR1 and CDR2: SEHNR, FQNEAQ (reference sequence). The germline V and J ends were trimmed by 1 base and 2 bases, with 15 bases remaining between them. CDR3 region: CASSLVAPGGPYEQYF. In DNA form, the CDR3 reads TGTGCCAGCAGCTTAGTAGCACCGGGTGGCCCCTACGAGCAGTACTTC.

This rearrangement joins TRBV6-5 to TRBJ2-1; 13 bases are shared with TRBD2. The J segment lost 8 bases and the V segment lost 8 bases, leaving 9 bases of the junction unmatched. Germline CDR1 and CDR2: MNHEY and SVGAGI. The CDR3 extends over 15 amino acids. The CDR3 here is CASDPGTSGTYEQFF. The CDR3 region has the DNA TGTGCCAGCGATCCCGGGACTAGCGGGACCTATGAGCAGTTCTTC.

The V gene is TRBV3-1 (or the pseudogene TRBV3-2), the J gene TRBJ1-5; D is uncertain. With 0 bases removed from V and 4 bases from J, the gap between germline ends came to 7 bases. Germline V gives CDR1 LGHDT, CDR2 YNNKEL (reference sequence). The CDR3 has 14 residues. In DNA, the CDR3 is TGTGCCAGCAGCCAAGATCGGAGTAATCAGCCCCAGCATTTT. Translated, it gives CASSQDRSNQPQHF.

The V gene is TRBV2, the J gene TRBJ1-4; tentatively, D is TRBD1 (5 bases). Deletions cut 6 bases from V and 10 bases from J, with 9 bases between. The CDR3 sequence is 11 residues long. The V gene's germline CDR1 is SNHLY and CDR2 FYNNEI. The CDR3 nucleotides read TGTGCCAGCAGCCCCGGGGGAAAACTGTTTTTT. As protein: CASSPGGKLFF.

The gene calls are TRBV28 and TRBJ2-3; the D is unclear. Per germline, CDR1 MDHEN and CDR2 SYDVKM. The CDR3 is made up of 13 amino acids. With 6 bases removed from V and 6 bases from J, the gap between germline ends came to 13 bases. CDR3 sequence: CASRPTVPDTQYF. CDR3 in DNA: TGTGCCAGCAGACCTACAGTTCCCGATACGCAGTATTTT.

The chain couples TRBV13 to TRBJ1-5, with D possibly TRBD1 on 6 matching bases. The CDR3 is 15 residues long. Looked up from germline, CDR1 is PRHDT and CDR2 is FYEKMQ (reference sequence). Trimming pared 2 bases from V and 3 bases from J, leaving 11 bases between. The CDR3 nucleotides are TGTGCCAGCAGCTTACGGGGACACCTCAATCAGCCCCAGCATTTT. Translation gives CASSLRGHLNQPQHF.

The J gene is TRBJ2-3, the V gene TRBV10-2; 7 bases are shared with TRBD2. The V gene end was trimmed by 0 bases and the J gene end by 0 bases; junction bases not matched to a gene: 6. The germline V gene has CDR1 WSHSY and CDR2 SAAADI. The length of the CDR3 is 17 residues. The CDR3: CASSESRLAGSTDTQYF. As DNA, the CDR3 is TGCGCCAGCAGTGAGTCGAGATTAGCGGGTAGCACAGATACGCAGTATTTT.

The J gene is TRBJ2-1, the V gene TRBV11-3, with TRBD2 matching over 12 bases. Germline V gene lookup returns CDR1 SGHNT and CDR2 YENEEA. V lost 5 bases and J lost 6; bases outside the gene matches: 11. The CDR3 consists of 17 residues. The CDR3 reads CASSPRLAGAPRNEQFF. The CDR3 DNA reads TGTGCCAGCAGCCCCCGACTAGCGGGAGCCCCTCGCAATGAGCAGTTCTTC. Complete variable domain (other parts from reference TRBV11-3 and TRBJ2-1): EAGVVQSPRYKIIEKKQPVAFWCNPISGHNTLYWYLQNLGQGPELLIRYENEEAVDDSQLPKDRFSAERLKGVDSTLKIQPAELGDSAVYLCASSPRLAGAPRNEQFFGPGTRLTVL.

By frequency in the sample, this clone is medium-sized. Other DNA variants within this sample encode the same CDR3. The genes are TRBV14 and TRBJ1-1; D is unclear. The V gene's germline CDR1 is SGHDN and CDR2 FVKESK. The V end was cut by 2 bases, the J end by 5 bases, with 9 bases between. The CDR3 covers 13 residues. The CDR3 sequence is CASSQSTRTEAFF. CDR3 bases: TGTGCCAGCAGCCAAAGTACTCGGACTGAAGCTTTCTTT.

The chain is built from TRBV6-4 and TRBJ2-1; no definite D call. Trimming cost V 5 bases and J 4 bases, with 9 bases left between them. CDR1 is MRHNA, CDR2 SNTAGT, per germline. The CDR3 is 13 amino acids. CDR3 region: CASSTDGYNEQFF. In DNA form, the CDR3 reads TGTGCCAGCAGTACAGACGGATACAATGAGCAGTTCTTC.

The chain employs TRBV6-5 and TRBJ2-7; 10 bases agree with TRBD1. The length of the CDR3 is 14 residues. Germline V gene lookup returns CDR1 MNHEY and CDR2 SVGAGI. With 6 bases clipped from V and 1 base from J, the junction kept 3 bases outside the gene matches. The CDR3 region is CASRMGQGSYEQYF. In nucleotides, the CDR3 is TGTGCCAGCAGGATGGGACAGGGGTCCTACGAGCAGTACTTC.

This chain connects TRBV6-4 to TRBJ1-1; 9 bases line up with TRBD1. CDR1 and CDR2 from the germline V gene are MRHNA and SNTAGT. The CDR3 runs 19 residues. J lost 4 bases, V lost 4 bases, and 19 bases had no gene match. CDR3 residues: CASSVAGQGNFRISTEAFF. CDR3 bases: TGTGCCAGCAGTGTTGCGGGACAGGGAAACTTTCGAATCAGCACTGAAGCTTTCTTT.

V usage is TRBV7-2 and J usage is TRBJ1-1; 7 positions match TRBD1. This CDR3 comprises 16 residues. CDR1 is SGHTA and CDR2 is FQGNSA in the germline V gene. Trimming at V came to 6 bases and at J to 6 bases, leaving 16 bases not matched to a gene. CDR3 in amino acids: CASRGTPGQAVSEAFF. The CDR3 coding sequence is TGTGCCAGCAGGGGAACGCCCGGACAGGCCGTTTCTGAAGCTTTCTTT.

The V gene is TRBV9, the J gene TRBJ1-2; perhaps TRBD1 as D (6 bases). V dropped 3 bases and J dropped 0 bases, with 9 bases sitting between them. This CDR3 has 14 residues. Per the germline V gene, CDR1 is SGDLS and CDR2 is YYNGEE. CDR3 bases: TGTGCCAGCAGCGATGGACAGACTAACTATGGCTACACCTTC. Translated: CASSDGQTNYGYTF.

V usage is TRBV9 and J usage is TRBJ2-3; 11 bases agree with TRBD2. There are 18 residues in the CDR3. The V and J ends lost 4 bases and 0 bases, in that order; junction bases with no gene match: 10. Germline values: CDR1 SGDLS, CDR2 YYNGEE. The CDR3 bases are TGTGCCAGCAGCCAAGAGGGACTAGCGGCAACTAGCACAGATACGCAGTATTTT. This sequence encodes CASSQEGLAATSTDTQYF.

The chain has TRBV12-3 or TRBV12-4 and TRBJ1-5; D may be TRBD1 (6 bases). The ends were cut back, 3 bases at V and 8 bases at J, with 11 bases in the middle. CDR3 size: 13 residues. This CDR3 is CASSLNRVEPQHF. In DNA, the CDR3 is TGTGCCAGCAGTTTGAACAGGGTGGAGCCCCAGCATTTT.

The chain recombines TRBV4-1 with TRBJ2-1, with 7 bases identical to TRBD1. CDR3 size: 15 residues. V was pared by 0 bases and J by 3 bases, with 2 bases of the junction left unmatched. The germline gives CDR1 MGHRA, CDR2 YSYEKL. The CDR3 DNA sequence: TGCGCCAGCAGCCAAGAATACAGGGGCTACAATGAGCAGTTCTTC. Translation gives CASSQEYRGYNEQFF.

The rearrangement uses TRBV10-3 and TRBJ2-3; D gene ambiguous. The V gene's germline CDR1 is ENHRY and CDR2 SYGVKD. The CDR3 spans 13 residues. The germline V and J ends were trimmed by 3 bases and 0 bases, with 4 bases remaining between them. The CDR3 loop reads CAISDSSTDTQYF. For the CDR3, the DNA is TGTGCCATCAGTGACTCCAGCACAGATACGCAGTATTTT.

The chain employs TRBV9 and TRBJ2-2; TRBD2 agrees at 8 bases. The length of the CDR3 is 13 residues. Trimming took 4 bases from V and 10 from J; bases not matched to a gene: 6. CDR1 SGDLS and CDR2 YYNGEE come from the germline V gene. This CDR3 reads CASSPLAGMELFF. In DNA, the CDR3 is TGTGCCAGCAGCCCCCTAGCGGGCATGGAGCTGTTTTTT.